This entry is about one TCR beta chain. The antigen is not known. This sample stems from a study of blood T cells in healthy people across ages. Study results and caveats: Diversity estimated from one million T cells was considered an underestimate.

Through a sample-barcoded 5' primer and a J-beta primer mix, a second PCR was run for roughly 6 to 12 cycles. TCRdb ran MiXCR on the 5' RACE reads and lists one entry per CDR3 protein. This sample has about 1.4 million distinct CDR3 sequences, with approximately 59% found just once. Unmatched junction bases numbered 4, after V lost 8 bases and J lost 3 bases. The CDR3 is 15 amino acids. Germline CDR1 reads ENHRY; CDR2 reads SYGVKD. Sequencing input: blood. V is TRBV10-3 and J is TRBJ2-5, with 15 positions matching TRBD2. The origin of this receptor is a man aged 18-30 years in good health. The CDR3 is CAIGTSGRFEETQYF. The CDR3 coding sequence is TGTGCCATCGGGACTAGCGGGAGGTTCGAAGAGACCCAGTACTTC.